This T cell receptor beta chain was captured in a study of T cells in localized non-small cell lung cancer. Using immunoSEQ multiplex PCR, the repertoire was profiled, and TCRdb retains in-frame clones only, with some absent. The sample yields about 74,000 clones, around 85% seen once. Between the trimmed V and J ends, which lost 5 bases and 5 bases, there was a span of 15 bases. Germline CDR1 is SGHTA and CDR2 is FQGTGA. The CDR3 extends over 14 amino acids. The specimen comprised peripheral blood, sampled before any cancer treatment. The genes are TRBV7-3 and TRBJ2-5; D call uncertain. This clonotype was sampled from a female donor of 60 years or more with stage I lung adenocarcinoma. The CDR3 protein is CASSKGPIGETQYF. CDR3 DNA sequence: TGTGCCAGCAGCAAAGGCCCCATAGGCGAGACCCAGTACTTC.